These 10 T cell receptor beta chains came from one sample sequenced in a study of control samples from healthy donors and cancer patients. The data were produced by immunoSEQ multiplex PCR, yet TCRdb's version contains in-frame clones alone and is incomplete. The sample holds fewer than 300,000 clones, more than 65% seen once. Material for sequencing was PBMCs. Receptors were obtained from a woman aged 60 to 75 with lung cancer.

V gene TRBV13 combines with J gene TRBJ2-1; D call uncertain. This CDR3 is built from 14 residues. Germline values: CDR1 PRHDT, CDR2 FYEKMQ (reference sequence). V was clipped by 5 bases and J by 4 bases, with 12 bases between them. The CDR3 DNA reads as TGTGCCAGCAGCCCAAGTATCTTATACAATGAGCAGTTCTTC. Protein sequence: CASSPSILYNEQFF.

This clone was seen a few times. The chain recombines TRBV18 with TRBJ1-5; TRBD1 aligns across 9 bases. The CDR3 spans 15 residues. The germline CDR1 and CDR2 sequences are KGHSH and LQKENI. Unmatched junction bases numbered 5, after V lost 4 bases and J lost 4 bases. CDR3: CASSLGTGFNQPQHF. CDR3 nucleotide sequence: TGTGCCAGCTCACTCGGGACAGGGTTTAATCAGCCCCAGCATTTT.

The chain recombines TRBV2 with TRBJ1-6; D uncertain. CDR1 is SNHLY and CDR2 is FYNNEI in the germline V gene. The CDR3 is made up of 11 amino acids. V was clipped by 3 bases and J by 10 bases, with 4 bases between them. The DNA of the CDR3 is TGTGCCAGCAGTGAGGGGTCACCCCTCCACTTT. Protein: CASSEGSPLHF.

The chain recombines TRBV2 with TRBJ2-1, with no clear D. With 4 bases removed from V and 6 bases from J, the gap between germline ends came to 10 bases. The germline V gene has CDR1 SNHLY and CDR2 FYNNEI. The CDR3 runs to 13 residues. This CDR3 reads CASSGVHGNEQFF. Written as DNA, the CDR3 is TGTGCCAGCAGTGGTGTCCACGGCAATGAGCAGTTCTTC.

The count of this clone is one. V is TRBV29-1 and J is TRBJ2-7; 8 bases line up with TRBD1. This CDR3 has 14 amino acids. Germline-derived CDR1 and CDR2 are SQVTM and ANQGSEA. Trimming took 4 bases from V and 4 from J; bases not matched to a gene: 9. The CDR3 coding sequence is TGCAGCGTTGTGGTCGGGACAGGCCTATACGAGCAGTACTTC. Encoded protein: CSVVVGTGLYEQYF.

The chain carries TRBV28 and TRBJ1-1; D is perhaps TRBD1 (5 bases). The CDR3 loop spans 13 amino acids. Trimming took 7 bases from V and 7 from J, leaving 16 bases between them. Germline assignment: CDR1 MDHEN and CDR2 SYDVKM. This CDR3 is CASTTGGQGEAFF. CDR3 DNA sequence: TGTGCCAGCACCACGGGTGGGCAGGGTGAAGCTTTCTTT.

J is TRBJ1-2 and V is TRBV28; D is possibly TRBD1 (5 bases). This CDR3 has 12 residues. CDR1 MDHEN and CDR2 SYDVKM come from the germline V gene. Trimming took off 8 bases at V and 8 bases at J, with 15 bases between the two ends. The CDR3 DNA sequence: TGTGCCAGCTATCTAGGGGTGCGGGGCTACACCTTC. As protein: CASYLGVRGYTF.

V and J are TRBV14 and TRBJ1-3, with 9 positions matching TRBD1. Germline V CDR1 and CDR2: SGHDN, FVKESK. The CDR3 has 16 amino acids. J was trimmed by 7 bases and V by 4 bases; bases with no gene match: 11. The CDR3, as DNA: TGTGCCAGCAGCCCACCCCGGACAGGGGACCTGAACACCATATATTTT. Its translation: CASSPPRTGDLNTIYF.

This clone was counted between two and nine times. The CDR3 loop is CASSLGSLSSYNEQFF. CDR3 in DNA: TGTGCCAGCAGCTTGGGTAGTCTCAGCTCCTACAATGAGCAGTTCTTC. J is TRBJ2-1 and V is TRBV5-4; D call uncertain. CDR1 SGHNT and CDR2 YYREEE come from the germline V gene (reference sequence). The CDR3 has 16 amino acids. V lost 0 bases, J lost 0 bases, and 10 bases lay in between.

This clone occurred once. The chain has TRBV6-5 and TRBJ1-2, with 10 bases that match TRBD1. The CDR3 runs 12 residues. After removal of 11 bases from V and 8 bases from J, the junction contained 8 bases not matched to a gene. The germline gives CDR1 MNHEY, CDR2 SVGAGI. The CDR3 loop reads CAGGRQGAGYTF. CDR3 nucleotide sequence: TGTGCCGGGGGTAGACAGGGGGCAGGCTACACCTTC.